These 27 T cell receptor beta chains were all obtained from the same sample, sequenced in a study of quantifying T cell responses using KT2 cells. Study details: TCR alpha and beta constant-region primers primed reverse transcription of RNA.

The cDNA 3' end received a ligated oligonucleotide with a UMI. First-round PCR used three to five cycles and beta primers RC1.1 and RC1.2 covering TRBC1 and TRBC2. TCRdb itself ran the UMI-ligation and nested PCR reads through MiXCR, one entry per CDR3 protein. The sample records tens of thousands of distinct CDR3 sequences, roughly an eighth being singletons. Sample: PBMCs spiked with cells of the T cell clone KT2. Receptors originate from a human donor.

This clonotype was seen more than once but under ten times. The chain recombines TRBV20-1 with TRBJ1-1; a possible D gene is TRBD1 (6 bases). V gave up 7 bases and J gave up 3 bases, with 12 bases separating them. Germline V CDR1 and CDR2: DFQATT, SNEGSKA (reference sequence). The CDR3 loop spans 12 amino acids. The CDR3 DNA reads TGCAGTGTCGAACAGGGTTACACTGAAGCTTTCTTT. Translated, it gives CSVEQGYTEAFF.

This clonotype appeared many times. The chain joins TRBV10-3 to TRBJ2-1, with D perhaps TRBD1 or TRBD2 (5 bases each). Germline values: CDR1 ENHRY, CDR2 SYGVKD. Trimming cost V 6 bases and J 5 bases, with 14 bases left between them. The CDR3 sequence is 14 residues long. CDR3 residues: CAIRRPGPHNEQFF. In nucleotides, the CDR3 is TGTGCCATCAGAAGACCGGGACCTCACAATGAGCAGTTCTTC.

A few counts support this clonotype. CDR3 sequence: CSASGLYEQYF. CDR3 bases: TGCAGTGCTAGTGGCCTCTACGAGCAGTACTTC. The rearrangement links TRBV20-1 to TRBJ2-7, with D unresolved. The CDR3 contains 11 residues. Germline values: CDR1 DFQATT, CDR2 SNEGSKA (reference sequence). V shed 3 bases and J shed 3 bases, with 6 bases lying between them.

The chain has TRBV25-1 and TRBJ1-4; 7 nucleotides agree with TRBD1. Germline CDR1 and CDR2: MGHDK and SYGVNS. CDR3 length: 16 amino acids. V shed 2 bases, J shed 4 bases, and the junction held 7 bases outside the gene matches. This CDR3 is CASSERTGGGNEKLFF. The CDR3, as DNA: TGTGCCAGCAGTGAACGGACAGGAGGGGGTAATGAAAAACTGTTTTTT. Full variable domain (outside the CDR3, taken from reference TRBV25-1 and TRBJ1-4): EADIYQTPRYLVIGTGKKITLECSQTMGHDKMYWYQQDPGMELHLIHYSYGVNSTEKGDLSSESTVSRIRTEHFPLTLESARPSHTSQYLCASSERTGGGNEKLFFGSGTQLSVL.

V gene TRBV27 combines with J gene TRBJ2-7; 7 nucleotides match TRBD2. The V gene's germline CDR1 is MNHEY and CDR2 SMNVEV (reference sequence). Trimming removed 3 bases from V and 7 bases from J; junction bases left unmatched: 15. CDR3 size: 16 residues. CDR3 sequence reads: CASSFGRWGGYMEQYF. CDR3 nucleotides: TGTGCCAGCAGTTTTGGTCGCTGGGGGGGATATATGGAGCAGTACTTC.

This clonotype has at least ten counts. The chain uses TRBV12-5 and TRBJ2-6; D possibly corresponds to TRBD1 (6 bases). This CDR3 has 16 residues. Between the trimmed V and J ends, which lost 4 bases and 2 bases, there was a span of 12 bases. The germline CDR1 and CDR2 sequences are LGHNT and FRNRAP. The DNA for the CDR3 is TGTGCTAGTGGTTCGCGGACAGACACTGGGGCCAACGTCCTGACTTTC. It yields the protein CASGSRTDTGANVLTF. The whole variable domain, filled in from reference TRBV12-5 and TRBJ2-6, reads DARVTQTPRHKVTEMGQEVTMRCQPILGHNTVFWYRQTMMQGLELLAYFRNRAPLDDSGMPKDRFSAEMPDATLATLKIQPSEPRDSAVYFCASGSRTDTGANVLTFGAGSRLTVL.

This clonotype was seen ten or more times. For the CDR3, the DNA is TGTGCCAGCAGCTTAGAACTAGCGGGAGGACCGAGCACAGATACGCAGTATTTT. Its protein product is CASSLELAGGPSTDTQYF. The genes are TRBV7-2 and TRBJ2-3; 12 nucleotides align to TRBD2. J gave up 0 bases and V 1 base, and 5 bases lay outside the gene matches. The CDR3 loop spans 18 amino acids. Germline V gene data show CDR1 as SGHTA and CDR2 as FQGNSA.

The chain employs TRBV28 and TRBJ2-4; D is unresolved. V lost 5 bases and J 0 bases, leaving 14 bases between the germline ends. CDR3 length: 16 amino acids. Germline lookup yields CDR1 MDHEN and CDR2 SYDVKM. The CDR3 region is CASSTIGSLAKNIQYF. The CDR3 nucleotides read TGTGCCAGCAGTACCATCGGGTCACTAGCCAAAAACATTCAGTACTTC.

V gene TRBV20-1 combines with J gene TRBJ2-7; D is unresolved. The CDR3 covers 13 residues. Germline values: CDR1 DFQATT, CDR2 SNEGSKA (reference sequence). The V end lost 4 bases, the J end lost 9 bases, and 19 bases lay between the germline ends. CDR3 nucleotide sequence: TGCAGTGCTAAGTCTTATGGTCGGTTTCGGCAGTACTTC. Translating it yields CSAKSYGRFRQYF.

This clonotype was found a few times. CDR3 residues: CASSWQGVSDTQYF. CDR3 in DNA: TGCGCCAGCAGCTGGCAGGGGGTGTCAGATACGCAGTATTTT. The chain has TRBV5-1 and TRBJ2-3; 7 positions match TRBD1. With 3 bases clipped from V and 4 bases from J, the junction kept 5 bases outside the gene matches. CDR3 size: 14 residues. Germline-derived CDR1 and CDR2 are SGHRS and YFSETQ.

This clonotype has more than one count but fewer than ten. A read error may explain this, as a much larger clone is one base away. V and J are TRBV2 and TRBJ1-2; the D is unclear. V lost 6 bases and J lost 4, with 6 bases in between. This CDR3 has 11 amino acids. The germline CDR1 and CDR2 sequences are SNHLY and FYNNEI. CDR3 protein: CASRDGYGYTF. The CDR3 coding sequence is TGTGCCAGCAGGGACGGCTATGGCTACACCTTC. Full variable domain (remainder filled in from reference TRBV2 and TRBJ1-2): EPEVTQTPSHQVTQMGQEVILRCVPISNHLYFYWYRQILGQKVEFLVSFYNNEISEKSEIFDDQFSVERPDGSNFTLKIRSTKLEDSAMYFCASRDGYGYTFGSGTRLTVV.

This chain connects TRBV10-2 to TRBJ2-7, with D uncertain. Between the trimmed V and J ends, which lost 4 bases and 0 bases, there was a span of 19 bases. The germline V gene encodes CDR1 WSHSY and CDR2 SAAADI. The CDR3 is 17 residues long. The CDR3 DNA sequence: TGCGCCAGCAGTGGTATCGTTAGTGGGCGGAGCTCCTACGAGCAGTACTTC. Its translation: CASSGIVSGRSSYEQYF.

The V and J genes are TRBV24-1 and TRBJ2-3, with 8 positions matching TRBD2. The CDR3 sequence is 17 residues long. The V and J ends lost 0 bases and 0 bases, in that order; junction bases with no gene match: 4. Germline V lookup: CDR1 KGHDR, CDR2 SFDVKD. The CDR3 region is CATSDLGRTSSTDTQYF. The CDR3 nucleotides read TGTGCCACCAGTGATTTGGGGCGGACTAGCAGCACAGATACGCAGTATTTT.

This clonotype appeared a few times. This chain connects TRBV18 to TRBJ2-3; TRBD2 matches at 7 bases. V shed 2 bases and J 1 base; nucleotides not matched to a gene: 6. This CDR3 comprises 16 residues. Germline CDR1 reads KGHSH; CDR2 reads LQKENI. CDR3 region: CASSPSYTSGTDTQYF. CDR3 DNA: TGTGCCAGCTCACCATCCTACACTAGCGGCACAGATACGCAGTATTTT.

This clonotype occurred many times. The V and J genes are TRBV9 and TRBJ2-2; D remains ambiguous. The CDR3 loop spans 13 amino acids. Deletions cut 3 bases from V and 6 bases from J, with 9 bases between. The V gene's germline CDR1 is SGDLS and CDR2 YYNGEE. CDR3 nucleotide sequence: TGTGCCAGCAGCGACGCCCGTGCCGGGGAGCTGTTTTTT. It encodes CASSDARAGELFF.

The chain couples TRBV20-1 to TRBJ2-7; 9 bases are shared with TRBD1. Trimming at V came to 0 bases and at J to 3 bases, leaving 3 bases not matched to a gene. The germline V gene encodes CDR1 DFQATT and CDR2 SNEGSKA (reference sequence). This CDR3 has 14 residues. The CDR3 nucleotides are TGCAGTGCTAGAGAAACGGGACAGGGCTACGAGCAGTACTTC. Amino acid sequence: CSARETGQGYEQYF.

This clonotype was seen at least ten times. In DNA, the CDR3 is TGCAGCTCTTGGACAGGGAACACTGAAGCTTTCTTT. Translated, it gives CSSWTGNTEAFF. V is TRBV20-1 and J is TRBJ1-1; TRBD1 matches at 7 bases. The CDR3 length is 12 residues. Per germline, CDR1 DFQATT and CDR2 SNEGSKA (reference sequence).

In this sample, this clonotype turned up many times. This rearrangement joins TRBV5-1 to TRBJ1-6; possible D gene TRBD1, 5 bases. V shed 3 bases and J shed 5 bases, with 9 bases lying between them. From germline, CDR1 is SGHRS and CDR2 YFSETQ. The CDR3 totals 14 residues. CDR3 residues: CASSSEGNNSPLHF. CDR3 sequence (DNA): TGCGCCAGCAGCTCGGAGGGGAATAATTCACCCCTCCACTTT.

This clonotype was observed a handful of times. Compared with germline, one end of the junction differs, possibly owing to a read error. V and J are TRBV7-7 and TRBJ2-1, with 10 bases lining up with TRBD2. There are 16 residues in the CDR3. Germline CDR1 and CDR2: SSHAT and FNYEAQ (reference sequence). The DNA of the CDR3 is TGTGCTAGCAGCCGAGTCGCTAGCGGGAGTATCGGTGAGCAGTTCTTC. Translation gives CASSRVASGSIGEQFF.

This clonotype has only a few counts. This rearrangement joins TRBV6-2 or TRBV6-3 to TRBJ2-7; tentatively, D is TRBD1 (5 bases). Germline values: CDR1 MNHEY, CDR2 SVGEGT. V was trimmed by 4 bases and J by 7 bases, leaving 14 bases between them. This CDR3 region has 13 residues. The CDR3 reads CASSLLMAGEQYF. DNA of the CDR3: TGTGCCAGCAGTTTACTCATGGCAGGGGAGCAGTACTTC.

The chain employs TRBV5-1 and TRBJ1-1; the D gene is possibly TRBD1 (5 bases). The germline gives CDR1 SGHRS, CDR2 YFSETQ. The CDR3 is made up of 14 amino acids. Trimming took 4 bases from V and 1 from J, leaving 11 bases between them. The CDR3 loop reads CASSRHGGNTEAFF. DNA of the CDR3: TGCGCCAGCAGCCGCCACGGGGGGAACACTGAAGCTTTCTTT.

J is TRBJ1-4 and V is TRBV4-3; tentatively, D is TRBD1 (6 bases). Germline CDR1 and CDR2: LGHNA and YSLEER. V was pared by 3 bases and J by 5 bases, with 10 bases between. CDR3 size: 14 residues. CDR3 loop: CASSHWTENEKLFF. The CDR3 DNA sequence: TGCGCCAGCAGCCACTGGACAGAAAATGAAAAACTGTTTTTT.

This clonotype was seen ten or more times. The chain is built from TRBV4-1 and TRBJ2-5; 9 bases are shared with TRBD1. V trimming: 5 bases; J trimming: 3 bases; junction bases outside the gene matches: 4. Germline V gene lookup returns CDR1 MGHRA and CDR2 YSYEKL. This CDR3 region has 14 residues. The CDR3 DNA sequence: TGCGCCAGCAGCTACCGACAGGGGGAAGAGACCCAGTACTTC. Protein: CASSYRQGEETQYF.

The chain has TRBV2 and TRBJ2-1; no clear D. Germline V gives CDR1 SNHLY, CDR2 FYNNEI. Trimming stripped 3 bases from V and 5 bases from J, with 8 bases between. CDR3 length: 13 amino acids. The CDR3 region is CASSDWVNNEQFF. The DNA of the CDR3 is TGTGCCAGCAGTGACTGGGTTAACAATGAGCAGTTCTTC.

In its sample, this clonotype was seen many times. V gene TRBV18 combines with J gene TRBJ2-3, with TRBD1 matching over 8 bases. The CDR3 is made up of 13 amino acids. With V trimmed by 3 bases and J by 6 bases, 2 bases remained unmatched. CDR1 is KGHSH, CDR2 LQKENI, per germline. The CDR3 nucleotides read TGTGCCAGCTCACCGAACAGGGGGGATACGCAGTATTTT. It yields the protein CASSPNRGDTQYF.

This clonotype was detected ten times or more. The CDR3 nucleotides read TGCAGCGTTGAAGGAGCGGCGGGAGGGGGTACGCAGTATTTT. Residues: CSVEGAAGGGTQYF. The J gene is TRBJ2-3, the V gene TRBV29-1; 9 positions match TRBD2. This CDR3 spans 14 amino acids. V shed 1 base and J 8 bases; nucleotides not matched to a gene: 7. Germline assignment: CDR1 SQVTM and CDR2 ANQGSEA.

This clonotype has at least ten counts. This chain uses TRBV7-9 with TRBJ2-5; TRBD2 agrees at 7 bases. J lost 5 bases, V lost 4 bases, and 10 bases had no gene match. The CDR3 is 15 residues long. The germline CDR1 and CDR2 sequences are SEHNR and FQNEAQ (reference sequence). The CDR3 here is CASSSQGGSSETQYF. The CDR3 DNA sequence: TGTGCCAGCAGCTCCCAGGGCGGGAGTAGCGAGACCCAGTACTTC.